The 21 T cell receptor beta chains in this list originate from one sample, sequenced in a study of radiation and T cells in renal cell carcinoma. Method: immunoSEQ multiplex PCR; TCRdb's copy keeps in-frame clones and lacks some. The sample lists around 130,000 clones, roughly 91% seen once, with almost 6% in the top ten. Time point denoted: blood 2 weeks post-SBRT. Documented treatment: 15 Gy SBRT to primary tumor, nephrectomy 4 weeks later. The sequencing used blood, collected from a patient whose treatment included radiotherapy and nephrectomy. These receptor sequences come from a woman in her 70s with renal cell carcinoma.

The genes are TRBV30 and TRBJ1-4, with 7 positions matching TRBD1. The CDR3 runs to 14 residues. Unmatched junction bases numbered 9, after V lost 4 bases and J lost 7 bases. Per germline, CDR1 GTSNPN and CDR2 SVGIG (reference sequence). The CDR3 bases are TGTGCCTGGAAGAAGGGGGCAGGAGGTGAAAAACTGTTTTTT. Protein product: CAWKKGAGGEKLFF.

The J gene is TRBJ2-7, the V gene TRBV6-5; D tentatively fits TRBD1 or TRBD2 (5 bases each). Germline CDR1 and CDR2: MNHEY and SVGAGI. The CDR3 loop spans 15 amino acids. The ends were cut back, 0 bases at V and 2 bases at J, with 11 bases in the middle. Here the CDR3 reads CASSYSRDPPYEQYF. As DNA, the CDR3 is TGTGCCAGCAGTTACTCCCGGGACCCGCCCTACGAGCAGTACTTC.

This clone has just a few counts. The CDR3 is CASSILPGLRRGYTF. The DNA for the CDR3 is TGTGCCAGCAGCATTCTGCCGGGGTTGAGGCGGGGCTACACCTTC. The V and J genes are TRBV27 and TRBJ1-2; D gene uncertain. This CDR3 is 15 amino acids long. V shed 6 bases and J shed 8 bases, with 22 bases lying between them. The V gene's germline CDR1 is MNHEY and CDR2 SMNVEV (reference sequence).

The J gene is TRBJ2-7, the V gene TRBV6-5; possibly TRBD2 for D (5 bases). CDR1 and CDR2 (germline): MNHEY, SVGAGI. With 2 bases removed from V and 1 base from J, the gap between germline ends came to 12 bases. The CDR3 contains 15 residues. CDR3 nucleotide sequence: TGTGCCAGCAGTTACCTAAGCGGAGCATCCTACGAGCAGTACTTC. Protein: CASSYLSGASYEQYF.

Points on this clone: The same CDR3 arises from other DNA sequences in this sample as well. DNA of the CDR3: TGTGCCAGCAGCGTAGGGGGGCTGGAGACCCAGTACTTC. The encoded protein is CASSVGGLETQYF. J is TRBJ2-5 and V is TRBV9, with D tentatively TRBD1 (6 bases). V was cut by 0 bases and J by 5 bases, with 8 bases left in between. This CDR3 region has 13 residues. Germline V gives CDR1 SGDLS, CDR2 YYNGEE.

V is TRBV29-1 and J is TRBJ2-5, with TRBD1 matching over 9 bases. The J call may be incorrect, as the DNA end agrees better with TRBJ2-7. There are 13 residues in the CDR3. Germline V gene data show CDR1 as SQVTM and CDR2 as ANQGSEA. This chain's CDR3 is CSVPDRGGYEQYF. In DNA form, the CDR3 reads TGCAGCGTCCCGGACAGGGGAGGCTACGAGCAGTACTTC.

The rearrangement uses TRBV6-6 and TRBJ1-5; 7 bases match TRBD1. Unmatched junction bases numbered 6, after V lost 6 bases and J lost 4 bases. This CDR3 has 14 amino acids. Looked up from germline, CDR1 is MNHNY and CDR2 is SVGAGI (reference sequence). The CDR3 loop is CASSSGQKNQPQHF. For the CDR3, the DNA is TGTGCCAGCAGCTCGGGACAGAAAAATCAGCCCCAGCATTTT.

The chain combines TRBV30 with TRBJ2-3; 10 nucleotides agree with TRBD1. Germline-derived CDR1 and CDR2 are GTSNPN and SVGIG (reference sequence). CDR3 length: 15 amino acids. V gave up 3 bases and J gave up 6 bases; unmatched junction bases: 9. The CDR3 DNA sequence: TGTGCCTGGAGGCCTGGACAGGGGGTACCCGATACGCAGTATTTT. As protein: CAWRPGQGVPDTQYF.

This chain uses TRBV7-6 with TRBJ2-7; TRBD1 agrees at 8 bases. Germline trimming cut 0 bases from V and 5 bases from J; bases unmatched to any gene: 6. CDR3 size: 15 residues. Germline V CDR1 and CDR2: SGHVS, FNYEAQ. The CDR3 nucleotides are TGTGCCAGCAGCTTAGCGGCAGGGGGCGCGGACGAGCAGTACTTC. It yields the protein CASSLAAGGADEQYF.

The chain has TRBV1 and TRBJ1-2; the tabulated D call, TRBD1, remains unverified against the DNA. TRBV1 is noted as a pseudogene. This CDR3 is built from 15 residues. The CDR3, as DNA: TGCACCAGCAGCCAAGATCACAGGGGAAGCGACGGCTACACCTTC. This translates into CTSSQDHRGSDGYTF.

This rearrangement joins TRBV4-3 to TRBJ2-7; D gene ambiguous. V lost 1 base to trimming and J lost 4 bases, with 14 bases between them. Germline V lookup: CDR1 LGHNA, CDR2 YSLEER. CDR3 size: 15 residues. CDR3 nucleotides: TGCGCCAGCAGCCAAGGTCAGACGGTAGGGTACGAGCAGTACTTC. Its protein is CASSQGQTVGYEQYF.

This chain connects TRBV4-1 to TRBJ2-6; TRBD1 matches 7 bases. J gave up 2 bases and V 4 bases, and 5 bases lay outside the gene matches. Germline V gene data show CDR1 as MGHRA and CDR2 as YSYEKL. This CDR3 has 16 amino acids. The CDR3 is CASSLSTGAGANVLTF. The CDR3 coding sequence is TGCGCCAGCAGCCTTTCTACAGGGGCTGGGGCCAACGTCCTGACTTTC.

Comment on this clone: A read error may produce the germline difference seen at one junction end. The chain carries TRBV5-5 and TRBJ1-1; D might be TRBD1 (5 bases). The CDR3 sequence is 14 residues long. Germline CDR1 is SGHKS and CDR2 is YYEKEE (reference sequence). The CDR3 DNA sequence: TGCGCCAGCAGCCTCGGGACCGCGGGGACTGAAGCTTTCTTT. This sequence encodes CASSLGTAGTEAFF.

The chain joins TRBV5-1 to TRBJ1-5, with D possibly TRBD1 on 5 matching bases. CDR1 and CDR2 from the germline V gene are SGHRS and YFSETQ. The germline V and J ends were trimmed by 0 bases and 0 bases, with 10 bases remaining between them. CDR3 length: 16 residues. CDR3 DNA: TGCGCCAGCAGCTTGGAGGGGTGGGGTAGCAATCAGCCCCAGCATTTT. Translated: CASSLEGWGSNQPQHF.

V gene TRBV7-2 combines with J gene TRBJ1-2; TRBD1 matches at 7 bases. CDR1 and CDR2 (germline): SGHTA, FQGNSA. J gave up 1 base and V 5 bases, and 7 bases lay outside the gene matches. This CDR3 is 15 amino acids long. CDR3 in amino acids: CASSPGTDFNYGYTF. In nucleotides, the CDR3 is TGTGCCAGCAGCCCTGGGACAGATTTTAACTATGGCTACACCTTC.

The chain combines TRBV11-2 with TRBJ2-1; 16 bases line up with TRBD2. The CDR3 contains 18 residues. V trimming: 4 bases; J trimming: 6 bases; junction bases outside the gene matches: 9. Germline-derived CDR1 and CDR2 are SGHAT and FQNNGV. The chain's CDR3 is CASSSGLAGGPHFNEQFF. The CDR3 DNA reads TGTGCCAGCAGCTCGGGACTAGCGGGGGGGCCACACTTCAATGAGCAGTTCTTC. Filled out from reference TRBV11-2 and TRBJ2-1, the complete variable domain reads EAGVAQSPRYKIIEKRQSVAFWCNPISGHATLYWYQQILGQGPKLLIQFQNNGVVDDSQLPKDRFSAERLKGVDSTLKIQPAKLEDSAVYLCASSSGLAGGPHFNEQFFGPGTRLTVL.

The rearrangement links TRBV19 to TRBJ1-2; tentatively, D is TRBD1 (5 bases). This CDR3 comprises 13 residues. Per the germline V gene, CDR1 is LNHDA and CDR2 is SQIVND (reference sequence). V shed 8 bases and J shed 3 bases, with 13 bases lying between them. The CDR3 loop is CASSKKGYYGYTF. CDR3 coding DNA: TGTGCCAGTTCCAAAAAGGGGTACTATGGCTACACCTTC.

The rearrangement links TRBV9 to TRBJ1-2, with D unclear. Trimming removed 3 bases at V and 4 bases at J, with 16 bases between. The CDR3 loop spans 15 amino acids. Germline V gene sequence: CDR1 SGDLS, CDR2 YYNGEE. The CDR3 coding sequence is TGTGCCAGCAGCGCCGCGTTTGACCTAACCTATGGCTACACCTTC. This translates into CASSAAFDLTYGYTF.

This clone was picked up one time. The chain joins TRBV7-8 to TRBJ2-6, with a tentative D call TRBD2 (6 bases). The CDR3 runs to 16 residues. Deletions cut 2 bases from V and 2 bases from J, with 10 bases between. Looked up from germline, CDR1 is SGHVS and CDR2 is FQNEAQ. CDR3 nucleotides: TGTGCCAGCAGCTTAAGACTAGGCGCTGGGGCCAACGTCCTGACTTTC. It is translated as CASSLRLGAGANVLTF.

The V and J genes are TRBV18 and TRBJ1-1, with 7 bases fitting TRBD1. The germline gives CDR1 KGHSH, CDR2 LQKENI. The V gene end was trimmed by 4 bases and the J gene end by 0 bases; junction bases not matched to a gene: 5. The CDR3 length is 15 residues. CDR3: CASSLGQTMNTEAFF. The CDR3 nucleotides read TGTGCCAGCTCACTGGGACAGACTATGAACACTGAAGCTTTCTTT.

The CDR3: CASSPSPRDRDDSPLHF. For the CDR3, the DNA is TGTGCCAGCTCACCAAGTCCTCGGGACAGGGATGATTCACCCCTCCACTTT. The rearrangement links TRBV18 to TRBJ1-6; 9 bases agree with TRBD1. Looked up from germline, CDR1 is KGHSH and CDR2 is LQKENI. V dropped 2 bases and J dropped 8; count of bases not matched to a gene: 10. The CDR3 has 17 amino acids.